One and the same sample provided the 10 T cell receptor beta chains below, sequenced in a study of T cells after yellow fever vaccination (dated by TCRdb to between 2018 and 2020). The sample's treatment or condition, from its label and the paper: live attenuated yellow fever vaccine strain. Libraries came from 5' RACE. The instrument given in TCRdb is Illumina HiSeq 2500. TCRdb's own reprocessing of the public reads used fastp at Q25 and MiXCR and kept productive beta chains. Under each unique CDR3 protein, matching rows form one entry showing the most common genes and DNA. The sample includes under 550,000 distinct CDR3 sequences, with around a fifth observed a single time. Of the sample, roughly a sixth falls within the top ten clones. Specimen: PBMCs, collected more than 20 days after the first yellow fever vaccination. The receptors come from a man aged 18 to 30 who received the YFV17D yellow fever vaccine.

This clonotype was picked up a small number of times. This rearrangement joins TRBV7-2 to TRBJ2-1; 7 nucleotides align to TRBD1. This CDR3 has 14 amino acids. The junction had 5 bases not matched to a gene; V was cut back by 1 base and J by 8 bases. The germline gives CDR1 SGHTA, CDR2 FQGNSA. This CDR3 reads CASSLGDSWDEQFF. The CDR3 DNA reads as TGTGCCAGCAGCTTAGGGGACAGTTGGGATGAGCAGTTCTTC.

This clonotype appeared a single time. The chain links TRBV15 to TRBJ2-3; D remains ambiguous. The ends were cut back, 1 base at V and 6 bases at J, with 8 bases in the middle. Germline V gene sequence: CDR1 LNHNV, CDR2 YYDKDF (reference sequence). The CDR3 runs to 13 residues. CDR3 nucleotide sequence: TGTGCCACCAGCAGAGGCCCACGGGATACGCAGTATTTT. This translates into CATSRGPRDTQYF.

This clonotype came up a few times. The rearrangement uses TRBV4-3 and TRBJ1-4; no definite D call. CDR1 and CDR2 from the germline V gene are LGHNA and YSLEER. CDR3 length equals 14 residues. Deletions cut 6 bases from V and 0 bases from J, with 8 bases between. The CDR3 sequence: CASRRTATNEKLFF. The CDR3 region has the DNA TGCGCCAGCAGACGCACTGCAACTAATGAAAAACTGTTTTTT.

The rearrangement links TRBV27 to TRBJ1-1; maybe TRBD1 (6 bases). Per the germline V gene, CDR1 is MNHEY and CDR2 is SMNVEV (reference sequence). With 3 bases removed from V and 2 bases from J, the gap between germline ends came to 13 bases. This CDR3 region has 15 residues. The CDR3 sequence is CASSFLRGANTEAFF. The CDR3 bases are TGTGCCAGCAGTTTCCTCCGGGGGGCCAACACTGAAGCTTTCTTT.

This clonotype was seen more than once but under ten times. This rearrangement joins TRBV7-3 to TRBJ2-1; no reliable D call. CDR3 length: 15 amino acids. Per the germline V gene, CDR1 is SGHTA and CDR2 is FQGTGA. Trimming removed 5 bases at V and 0 bases at J, with 11 bases between. For the CDR3, the DNA is TGTGCCAGCAGCGGATCGGAGAGCTCCTACAATGAGCAGTTCTTC. Its protein product is CASSGSESSYNEQFF.

The chain combines TRBV2 with TRBJ1-2, with 10 bases identical to TRBD1. Germline V gene lookup returns CDR1 SNHLY and CDR2 FYNNEI. The junction had 4 bases not matched to a gene; V was cut back by 1 base and J by 8 bases. CDR3 length: 14 amino acids. The CDR3 here is CASSEGTGGLGYTF. DNA for the CDR3: TGTGCCAGCAGTGAAGGGACAGGGGGGCTCGGCTACACCTTC. Full variable domain (remainder filled in from reference TRBV2 and TRBJ1-2): EPEVTQTPSHQVTQMGQEVILRCVPISNHLYFYWYRQILGQKVEFLVSFYNNEISEKSEIFDDQFSVERPDGSNFTLKIRSTKLEDSAMYFCASSEGTGGLGYTFGSGTRLTVV.

The chain is built from TRBV6-2 or TRBV6-3 and TRBJ2-6; possibly TRBD1 or TRBD2 for D (5 bases each). Germline assignment: CDR1 MNHEY and CDR2 SVGEGT. CDR3 length: 17 residues. Trimming removed 4 bases at V and 4 bases at J, with 17 bases between. DNA of the CDR3: TGTGCCAGCAGTTTGGCGAGTTCGGGGCCCGGGGCCAACGTCCTGACTTTC. Protein product: CASSLASSGPGANVLTF.

This clonotype was counted a few times. This chain links TRBV24-1 with TRBJ2-3, with D perhaps matching TRBD1 (5 bases). The CDR3 consists of 16 residues. Germline-derived CDR1 and CDR2 are KGHDR and SFDVKD. Deletions cut 3 bases from V and 2 bases from J, with 14 bases between. Written as DNA, the CDR3 is TGTGCCACCAGTGATCCGTGGGGCCCCACCACAGATACGCAGTATTTT. Protein: CATSDPWGPTTDTQYF.

This clonotype was detected a few times. The CDR3 loop is CASSFGIPLEQYF. CDR3 in DNA: TGTGCCAGCAGCTTTGGGATCCCCCTCGAGCAGTACTTC. The chain recombines TRBV7-8 with TRBJ2-7; D is unresolved. The germline V and J ends were trimmed by 3 bases and 6 bases, with 12 bases remaining between them. This CDR3 contains 13 residues. The V gene's germline CDR1 is SGHVS and CDR2 FQNEAQ.

This clonotype has a handful of counts. The rearrangement joins TRBV11-2 to TRBJ2-1; D perhaps matches TRBD2 (6 bases). The CDR3 is 13 amino acids. Germline CDR1 is SGHAT and CDR2 is FQNNGV. Trimming stripped 5 bases from V and 3 bases from J, with 8 bases between. This CDR3 is CASSAGLYNEQFF. CDR3 coding DNA: TGTGCCAGCAGCGCGGGACTCTACAATGAGCAGTTCTTC.